Below are 6 T cell receptor beta chains sequenced from a single sample in a study of blood T cells in healthy people across ages. The authors ran a second PCR of roughly 6 to 12 cycles using a sample-barcoded 5' primer and a J-beta primer mix. Using its own MiXCR run on the 5' RACE reads, TCRdb lists one record per CDR3 protein. This sample has over 1,500,000 distinct CDR3 sequences, with around half found just once. Source material: blood. These receptors were obtained from a woman between 40 and 55 years old in good health.

This chain links TRBV4-3 with TRBJ2-3; D is unresolved. This CDR3 has 15 amino acids. V was pared by 4 bases and J by 0 bases, with 11 bases between. Germline lookup yields CDR1 LGHNA and CDR2 YSLEER. In DNA form, the CDR3 reads TGCGCCAGCAGCCTCCTCCGGGCCAGCACAGATACGCAGTATTTT. This codes for CASSLLRASTDTQYF.

The rearrangement uses TRBV6-2 or TRBV6-3 and TRBJ2-5; 7 positions match TRBD1. Gene TRBJ2-7 matches the end of the DNA better, so the J call may be wrong. The germline V gene encodes CDR1 MNHEY and CDR2 SVGEGT. The CDR3 is 15 residues long. The CDR3 is CASSAAWQGVDEQYF. The CDR3 DNA is TGTGCCAGCAGTGCTGCCTGGCAGGGGGTAGACGAGCAGTACTTC.

The chain is built from TRBV20-1 and TRBJ1-5; the D gene is possibly TRBD1 (6 bases). The CDR3 is made up of 13 amino acids. V was trimmed by 6 bases and J by 4 bases, leaving 13 bases between them. The germline V gene encodes CDR1 DFQATT and CDR2 SNEGSKA (reference sequence). CDR3 bases: TGCAGTGCGTCAGGGGCGACTAATCAGCCCCAGCATTTT. Its translation is CSASGATNQPQHF.

The chain employs TRBV7-2 and TRBJ2-3, with D possibly being TRBD2 (7 bases). This CDR3 is 14 amino acids long. V shed 0 bases and J shed 5 bases, with 9 bases lying between them. Germline V gene sequence: CDR1 SGHTA, CDR2 FQGNSA. The CDR3 nucleotides are TGTGCCAGCAGCTTAGCAGGGGGGGAAGATACGCAGTATTTT. This encodes CASSLAGGEDTQYF.

The CDR3 here is CASSSIYASSYEQYF. The DNA of the CDR3 is TGTGCCAGCAGTTCCATCTACGCGAGCTCCTACGAGCAGTACTTC. This chain joins TRBV28 and TRBJ2-7; D is ambiguous. Germline V CDR1 and CDR2: MDHEN, SYDVKM. V dropped 4 bases and J dropped 0 bases, with 13 bases sitting between them. The CDR3 is made up of 15 amino acids.

This sequence joins TRBV27 and TRBJ2-5, with 10 bases that match TRBD1. Looked up from germline, CDR1 is MNHEY and CDR2 is SMNVEV (reference sequence). V lost 1 base to trimming and J lost 11 bases; unmatched junction nucleotides: 13. This CDR3 is built from 16 residues. The CDR3 is CASSLFPPGQGLEQYF. CDR3 bases: TGTGCCAGCAGTTTATTCCCCCCGGGACAGGGGTTGGAGCAGTACTTC.